The 23 T cell receptor beta chains presented below share a single source sample, sequenced in a study of shared clonotypes between healthy human individuals (dated by TCRdb to the early 2020s). The library was built by means of the immunoSEQ multiplex PCR assay. As stored in TCRdb, this immuneACCESS dataset retains in-frame rearrangements with V and J assigned. A fraction of the clones does not appear; measured against another copy, unresolved V genes explain less than half of the discrepancy, and the remainder lacks a known reason. This sample is represented by about half a million clones; about 74% of them were singletons. Around 13% of the sample rests with the top ten. The sample consisted of PBMCs. The receptors originated from a woman aged 40 to 50 in good health. Some clones in this sample may be carry-over from other donors' samples.

This clone appeared a few times. One junction end does not reproduce the germline sequence, and a read error may be involved. The rearrangement links TRBV6-5 to TRBJ1-2; D remains ambiguous. From germline, CDR1 is MNHEY and CDR2 SVGAGI. The CDR3 loop spans 12 amino acids. This CDR3 reads CASSYALGPVCF. CDR3 nucleotides: TGTGCCAGCAGTTACGCCCTGGGCCCTGTCTGCTTC.

This clone was detected once. A far larger clone is one nucleotide away, so this likely arose from a read error. V gene TRBV25-1 combines with J gene TRBJ2-1, with D possibly matching TRBD2 (5 bases). Germline CDR1 reads MGHDK; CDR2 reads SYGVNS. The CDR3 is made up of 13 amino acids. CDR3 residues: CTSRRTSSNEQFF. CDR3 sequence (DNA): TGTACCAGCAGGAGGACCTCGAGCAATGAGCAGTTCTTC.

As regards this clone: A much larger clone lies one base from this, so it may be a read error. Other DNA sequences from this sample encode an identical CDR3 as well. The chain couples TRBV4-2 to TRBJ2-3; weak D call: TRBD2 (5 bases). Trimming removed 2 bases at V and 3 bases at J, with 21 bases between. The germline V gene has CDR1 LGHNA and CDR2 YNFKEQ. The CDR3 covers 18 residues. CDR3 coding DNA: TGTGCCAGCAGCCAATACCTCTCCCAGCGGTTGGCTACAGATACGCAGTATTTT. Translated, it gives CASSQYLSQRLATDTQYF.

In regard to this clone: The likely explanation is a read error, given a far larger clone one base away. The chain links TRBV18 to TRBJ2-7, with TRBD2 matching 13 bases. Germline lookup yields CDR1 KGHSH and CDR2 LQKENI. The CDR3 has 17 amino acids. The CDR3 is CASSSTGTSGIRYGQYF. The CDR3 DNA sequence: TGTGCCAGCTCATCAACCGGGACTAGCGGGATACGCTACGGGCAGTACTTC.

The J gene is TRBJ1-4, the V gene TRBV7-2; no firm D call. V lost 5 bases and J lost 0, with 10 bases in between. The CDR3 length is 15 residues. CDR1 is SGHTA and CDR2 is FQGNSA in the germline V gene. The CDR3 here is CASSPQIATNEKLFF. CDR3 coding DNA: TGTGCCAGCAGCCCCCAGATTGCAACTAATGAAAAACTGTTTTTT.

This rearrangement joins TRBV7-3 to TRBJ2-1; TRBD2 is a possible D gene (5 bases). This CDR3 spans 16 amino acids. Between the trimmed V and J ends, which lost 0 bases and 8 bases, there was a span of 17 bases. CDR1 and CDR2 (germline): SGHTA, FQGTGA. Here the CDR3 DNA reads TGTGCCAGCAGCTTAACAGGACTGCCGCAGTTCCATGAGCAGTTCTTC. Translation gives CASSLTGLPQFHEQFF.

This chain connects TRBV5-4 to TRBJ2-3; D assignment may be TRBD1 or TRBD2 (5 bases each). Per germline, CDR1 SGHNT and CDR2 YYREEE (reference sequence). The CDR3 is 15 amino acids. Trimming cost V 0 bases and J 3 bases, with 11 bases left between them. CDR3 DNA: TGTGCCAGCAGCTTGGCCCCGGGACGGACAGATACGCAGTATTTT. Residues: CASSLAPGRTDTQYF.

The CDR3 DNA is TGTGCCAGCAGCCCAGCAAGGGGCACTGGAAACACCATATATTTT. Translated: CASSPARGTGNTIYF. V gene TRBV2 combines with J gene TRBJ1-3, with D tentatively TRBD1 (5 bases). The CDR3 consists of 15 residues. The germline V gene encodes CDR1 SNHLY and CDR2 FYNNEI. Trimming took 6 bases from V and 2 from J, leaving 14 bases between them.

On this clone itself: A read error likely explains this, since a far larger clone differs by one base. The J gene is TRBJ1-1, the V gene TRBV29-1, with D maybe TRBD1 (6 bases). Germline V lookup: CDR1 SQVTM, CDR2 ANQGSEA. CDR3 length equals 16 residues. Trimming took off 7 bases at V and 4 bases at J, with 25 bases between the two ends. The CDR3: CSGRRGGGPESTEAFF. The CDR3 region has the DNA TGCAGCGGACGGAGGGGAGGGGGGCCGGAGAGCACTGAAGCTTTCTTT.

This clone was observed a handful of times. J is TRBJ2-7 and V is TRBV7-2, with 8 bases identical to TRBD1. The germline V gene has CDR1 SGHTA and CDR2 FQGNSA. This CDR3 contains 13 residues. J lost 6 bases, V lost 5 bases, and 6 bases had no gene match. The DNA of the CDR3 is TGTGCCAGCAGCACCACAGGGGGATTCGAGCAGTACTTC. This gives the protein CASSTTGGFEQYF.

The chain recombines TRBV4-3 with TRBJ2-1; D is undetermined. The germline V gene encodes CDR1 LGHNA and CDR2 YSLEER. Trimming took off 0 bases at V and 7 bases at J, with 7 bases between the two ends. CDR3 length: 13 amino acids. The CDR3 loop is CASSQDIENEQFF. The CDR3, as DNA: TGCGCCAGCAGCCAAGATATCGAAAATGAGCAGTTCTTC.

The CDR3 DNA reads as TGTGCCAGTAGTCACCATGGAGGGCGCGGCGGAGAGAGCACAGATACGCAGTATTTT. Its translation is CASSHHGGRGGESTDTQYF. This chain connects TRBV19 to TRBJ2-3; D is possibly TRBD2 (6 bases). V gave up 5 bases and J gave up 0 bases, with 24 bases separating them. This CDR3 has 19 residues. Per the germline V gene, CDR1 is LNHDA and CDR2 is SQIVND (reference sequence).

This chain links TRBV6-5 with TRBJ2-1; tentative D call: TRBD2 (6 bases). The V gene's germline CDR1 is MNHEY and CDR2 SVGAGI. V was pared by 2 bases and J by 2 bases, with 10 bases between. CDR3 size: 15 residues. The CDR3 DNA sequence: TGTGCCAGCAGTTACAGGAGGGTTACCTACAATGAGCAGTTCTTC. Its translation: CASSYRRVTYNEQFF.

The rearrangement links TRBV6-1 to TRBJ1-2, with 8 bases matching TRBD1. The ends lost 5 bases at V and 8 bases at J; junction bases unmatched: 7. This CDR3 comprises 13 residues. Germline lookup yields CDR1 MNHNS and CDR2 SASEGT. CDR3 in amino acids: CASSPDSGGGYTF. The CDR3 DNA sequence: TGTGCCAGCAGTCCGGACTCAGGGGGCGGCTACACCTTC.

About this clone: Other DNA sequences in the same sample also yield this CDR3. The chain links TRBV29-1 to TRBJ2-5, with TRBD2 as a possible D gene (5 bases). Per the germline V gene, CDR1 is SQVTM and CDR2 is ANQGSEA. With 8 bases removed from V and 14 bases from J, the gap between germline ends came to 27 bases. CDR3 length: 13 amino acids. CDR3 bases: TGCAGCTTCCGGGAAGGCCCGTTTGGCGAGCAATACTTC. Translating gives CSFREGPFGEQYF.

This clone was counted ten times or more. The same CDR3 is also encoded by other DNA sequences in this sample. The chain joins TRBV7-2 to TRBJ2-7, with D possibly TRBD1 on 6 matching bases. Germline V CDR1 and CDR2: SGHTA, FQGNSA. Trimming took 2 bases from V and 0 from J, leaving 11 bases between them. This CDR3 has 15 residues. The CDR3 spells CASSLPSGVSYEQYF. DNA of the CDR3: TGTGCCAGCAGCTTACCCTCAGGGGTCTCCTACGAGCAGTACTTC.

Concerning this clone: Other DNA sequences within the sample encode an identical CDR3. V is TRBV28 and J is TRBJ1-2; D is possibly TRBD1 (5 bases). The CDR3 covers 12 residues. CDR1 is MDHEN, CDR2 SYDVKM, per germline. The V and J ends lost 3 bases and 6 bases respectively, with 8 bases between them. The CDR3 DNA sequence: TGTGCCAGCAGTTTGGGGACGGATGGCTACACCTTC. Residues: CASSLGTDGYTF.

The chain couples TRBV30 to TRBJ2-3; 7 bases match TRBD2. The CDR3 runs 14 residues. The germline CDR1 and CDR2 sequences are GTSNPN and SVGIG (reference sequence). The J segment lost 3 bases and the V segment lost 0 bases, leaving 3 bases of the junction unmatched. The CDR3: CAWSVLAWTDTQYF. In DNA, the CDR3 is TGTGCCTGGAGTGTACTAGCGTGGACAGATACGCAGTATTTT.

Ten or more counts support this clone. The rearrangement links TRBV27 to TRBJ2-3; 8 positions match TRBD2. Germline V lookup: CDR1 MNHEY, CDR2 SMNVEV (reference sequence). There are 19 residues in the CDR3. V was clipped by 1 base and J by 0 bases; unmatched bases: 12. The CDR3, as DNA: TGTGCCAGCAGTTTATGGGGTCTGGGGGGCGGGGGGAGCACAGATACGCAGTATTTT. The encoded protein is CASSLWGLGGGGSTDTQYF.

The gene calls are TRBV7-3 and TRBJ2-5; 9 bases line up with TRBD2. Looked up from germline, CDR1 is SGHTA and CDR2 is FQGTGA. The CDR3 is 17 amino acids. The ends lost 3 bases at V and 2 bases at J; junction bases unmatched: 10. CDR3 sequence: CASSLSPPLAGQETQYF. The CDR3 nucleotides read TGTGCCAGCAGCTTGAGCCCCCCCCTAGCGGGGCAAGAGACCCAGTACTTC.

With regard to this clone: With only one base between it and a far larger clone, this is likely a read error. The genes are TRBV30 and TRBJ2-5; TRBD2 is a possible D gene (5 bases). Deletions cut 5 bases from V and 7 bases from J, with 20 bases between. The CDR3 consists of 14 residues. CDR1 is GTSNPN, CDR2 SVGIG, per germline (reference sequence). CDR3 loop: CAWGQNPIGGTQYF. The CDR3 DNA reads TGTGCCTGGGGTCAAAACCCCATAGGAGGGACCCAGTACTTC.

This sequence joins TRBV18 and TRBJ2-7; D is perhaps TRBD1 or TRBD2 (5 bases each). Germline V gene lookup returns CDR1 KGHSH and CDR2 LQKENI. This CDR3 is built from 14 residues. Trimming left V 3 bases short and J 2 bases short, with 11 bases between. The CDR3 bases are TGTGCCAGCTCACCCTCCGGGGCGACCTACGAGCAGTACTTC. Translated: CASSPSGATYEQYF. Using reference TRBV18 and TRBJ2-7 for the parts outside the CDR3, the full variable domain is NAGVMQNPRHLVRRRGQEARLRCSPMKGHSHVYWYRQLPEEGLKFMVYLQKENIIDESGMPKERFSAEFPKEGPSILRIQQVVRGDSAAYFCASSPSGATYEQYFGPGTRLTVT.

This clone occurred many times. This same CDR3 is encoded by further DNA sequences in the sample. The chain combines TRBV30 with TRBJ1-1; TRBD1 is a possible D gene (5 bases). This CDR3 has 15 amino acids. Deletions cut 3 bases from V and 2 bases from J, with 16 bases between. CDR1 and CDR2 from the germline V gene are GTSNPN and SVGIG (reference sequence). The CDR3 nucleotides read TGTGCCTGGAGCTTACCTTTGGGACTTAACACTGAAGCTTTCTTT. It codes for CAWSLPLGLNTEAFF. The entire variable domain, with the rest obtained from reference TRBV30 and TRBJ1-1, is as follows: SQTIHQWPATLVQPVGSPLSLECTVEGTSNPNLYWYRQAAGRGLQLLFYSVGIGQISSEVPQNLSASRPQDRQFILSSKKLLLSDSGFYLCAWSLPLGLNTEAFFGQGTRLTVV.